A single sample is the source of the 31 T cell receptor beta chains below, sequenced in a study of follicular helper T cells after annual influenza vaccination (dated by TCRdb to the late 2010s). What this sample's time point label stands for: 2014-2015 season, 7 days after vaccination. Library construction relied on the immunoSEQ multiplex PCR assay. Here the immuneACCESS table is served through TCRdb, limited to in-frame sequences with V and J called. Missing clones are a known gap in these copies; in checked studies unresolved V genes cover under half, and the rest lacks a known reason. This sample has 9,700 or so clones in its table, and about four fifths of those were observed once. Around 0.37% of the sample is taken by the ten largest. Material: CXCR5- memory CD4+ T cells sorted from blood, obtained 7 days after influenza vaccination. In the paper's terms, the cell subset or site label means: CXCR5- memory CD4 T cells. These receptors originate from an adult who received the influenza vaccine.

This clone was seen once. CDR3 bases: TGTGCCAGCTCATCGGAAAATCAGCCCCAGCATTTT. Protein product: CASSSENQPQHF. The chain combines TRBV18 with TRBJ1-5; D is uncertain. The germline V and J ends were trimmed by 5 bases and 4 bases, with 6 bases remaining between them. The germline CDR1 and CDR2 sequences are KGHSH and LQKENI. The CDR3 spans 12 residues.

The chain employs TRBV15 and TRBJ2-5; 11 positions agree with TRBD2. CDR1 LNHNV and CDR2 YYDKDF come from the germline V gene (reference sequence). Trimming cost V 2 bases and J 5 bases; bases outside gene matches: 4. The CDR3 loop spans 15 amino acids. CDR3 amino acids: CATSRPIAGGETQYF. The CDR3 DNA sequence: TGTGCCACCAGCAGACCCATAGCGGGGGGGGAGACCCAGTACTTC. Together with reference TRBV15 and TRBJ2-5, the CDR3 gives the full variable domain: DAMVIQNPRYQVTQFGKPVTLSCSQTLNHNVMYWYQQKSSQAPKLLFHYYDKDFNNEADTPDNFQSRRPNTSFCFLDIRSPGLGDTAMYLCATSRPIAGGETQYFGPGTRLLVL.

This clone was seen only once. The V and J genes are TRBV5-4 and TRBJ2-7; weak D call: TRBD1 (6 bases). This CDR3 region has 14 residues. The ends were cut back, 4 bases at V and 5 bases at J, with 16 bases in the middle. Germline CDR1 and CDR2: SGHNT and YYREEE (reference sequence). Here the CDR3 DNA reads TGTGCCAGCAGCCAGGGCGGACAGATACACGAGCAGTACTTC. Protein product: CASSQGGQIHEQYF.

DNA of the CDR3: TGCGCCAGCAGCCAAGGACAGGGACGGCACACTGAAGCTTTCTTT. This encodes CASSQGQGRHTEAFF. The chain has TRBV4-1 and TRBJ1-1; TRBD1 agrees at 7 bases. Germline assignment: CDR1 MGHRA and CDR2 YSYEKL. The CDR3 has 15 amino acids. J lost 3 bases, V lost 1 base, and 5 bases had no gene match.

The chain links TRBV6-6 to TRBJ1-4; no reliable D call. The CDR3 totals 15 residues. Per germline, CDR1 MNHNY and CDR2 SVGAGI (reference sequence). Between the trimmed V and J ends, which lost 2 bases and 8 bases, there was a span of 15 bases. CDR3 protein: CASSYSGAKREKLFF. In DNA form, the CDR3 reads TGTGCCAGCAGTTACAGCGGCGCGAAACGGGAAAAACTGTTTTTT.

This clone was counted a single time. The J gene is TRBJ2-7, the V gene TRBV19; D might be TRBD1 or TRBD2, each matching 5 bases. CDR1 is LNHDA, CDR2 SQIVND, per germline (reference sequence). Trimming removed 8 bases from V and 5 bases from J, with 19 bases in between. The CDR3 runs to 14 residues. The CDR3 loop is CASHTSGAPNEQYF. The CDR3 DNA reads TGTGCCAGTCACACCTCCGGGGCCCCCAACGAGCAGTACTTC.

The chain joins TRBV5-4 to TRBJ2-6; TRBD1 matches at 9 bases. The ends lost 4 bases at V and 4 bases at J; junction bases unmatched: 6. CDR1 and CDR2 from the germline V gene are SGHNT and YYREEE (reference sequence). This CDR3 contains 16 residues. For the CDR3, the DNA is TGTGCCAGCAGCCCCCGACAGGGGGTAGGGGCCAACGTCCTGACTTTC. It is translated as CASSPRQGVGANVLTF.

The chain uses TRBV5-1 and TRBJ1-1, with 7 bases lining up with TRBD1. The CDR3 loop spans 14 amino acids. Germline lookup yields CDR1 SGHRS and CDR2 YFSETQ. The trim removed 0 bases at V and 7 bases at J, leaving 6 bases unmatched. The CDR3 region is CASSLAAGGLEAFF. In DNA form, the CDR3 reads TGCGCCAGCAGCTTGGCCGCAGGGGGACTTGAAGCTTTCTTT.

V is TRBV4-3 and J is TRBJ1-6; no clear D. The germline gives CDR1 LGHNA, CDR2 YSLEER. The CDR3 loop spans 14 amino acids. Trimming took off 3 bases at V and 8 bases at J, with 11 bases between the two ends. Written as DNA, the CDR3 is TGCGCCAGCAGCCAGACCCCCACGGATTCACCCCTCCACTTT. Translation gives CASSQTPTDSPLHF.

This sequence joins TRBV11-2 and TRBJ2-1, with D possibly being TRBD2 (6 bases). Germline CDR1 is SGHAT and CDR2 is FQNNGV. Trimming removed 4 bases at V and 1 base at J, with 23 bases between. This CDR3 is built from 19 residues. The DNA for the CDR3 is TGTGCCAGCAGCTCACGGCGCGGCCGACTAGGGAGTTCCTACAATGAGCAGTTCTTC. It codes for CASSSRRGRLGSSYNEQFF.

J is TRBJ2-5 and V is TRBV19; TRBD2 is a possible D gene (7 bases). Germline V CDR1 and CDR2: LNHDA, SQIVND (reference sequence). Trimming pared 6 bases from V and 5 bases from J, leaving 16 bases between. This CDR3 comprises 14 residues. The CDR3 region is CASSRGGARETQYF. CDR3 nucleotides: TGTGCCAGTAGCCGTGGGGGGGCTAGGGAGACCCAGTACTTC.

V and J are TRBV10-3 and TRBJ2-7; TRBD2 matches 10 bases. V trimming: 10 bases; J trimming: 6 bases; junction bases outside the gene matches: 6. The germline gives CDR1 ENHRY, CDR2 SYGVKD. This CDR3 has 12 amino acids. The CDR3 nucleotides are TGTGCCACCACGGGACTAGCGTCCGAGCAGTACTTC. It translates to CATTGLASEQYF.

The chain employs TRBV11-2 and TRBJ1-3; D unclear. The V gene lost 5 bases and the J gene lost 2 bases, with 13 bases spanning the gap. CDR1 SGHAT and CDR2 FQNNGV come from the germline V gene. CDR3 length: 15 residues. In nucleotides, the CDR3 is TGTGCCAGCAGCCGACCGGGCCGTCCTGGAAACACCATATATTTT. As protein: CASSRPGRPGNTIYF. The full variable domain, with the rest looked up from reference TRBV11-2 and TRBJ1-3, is EAGVAQSPRYKIIEKRQSVAFWCNPISGHATLYWYQQILGQGPKLLIQFQNNGVVDDSQLPKDRFSAERLKGVDSTLKIQPAKLEDSAVYLCASSRPGRPGNTIYFGEGSWLTVV.

J is TRBJ2-5 and V is TRBV7-9; the D call may be TRBD1 or TRBD2 (5 bases each). This CDR3 spans 15 amino acids. Trimming left V 1 base short and J 2 bases short, with 11 bases between. Germline-derived CDR1 and CDR2 are SEHNR and FQNEAQ (reference sequence). The CDR3 here is CASSLDRDPQETQYF. The CDR3 coding sequence is TGTGCCAGCAGCTTAGATAGGGACCCTCAAGAGACCCAGTACTTC.

The chain links TRBV4-1 to TRBJ2-4; 7 nucleotides agree with TRBD1. The CDR3 length is 19 residues. Germline V gives CDR1 MGHRA, CDR2 YSYEKL. V trimming: 0 bases; J trimming: 3 bases; junction bases outside the gene matches: 14. In DNA, the CDR3 is TGCGCCAGCAGCCAAGAGAGGGACAGCGAAAGAACACACAAAAACATTCAGTACTTC. It translates to CASSQERDSERTHKNIQYF.

This clone has a single count. The chain has TRBV7-3 and TRBJ1-1; a weak D match, TRBD1 (5 bases). CDR3 length: 13 residues. V was clipped by 1 base and J by 8 bases, with 11 bases between them. Germline values: CDR1 SGHTA, CDR2 FQGTGA. CDR3 sequence reads: CASSLSGGTEAFF. DNA for the CDR3: TGTGCCAGCAGCTTAAGTGGGGGGACGGAAGCTTTCTTT.

The chain recombines TRBV4-3 with TRBJ2-4; possibly TRBD1 for D (5 bases). Trimming stripped 0 bases from V and 3 bases from J, with 24 bases between. The germline V gene has CDR1 LGHNA and CDR2 YSLEER. This CDR3 is 20 amino acids long. The CDR3 loop reads CASSQEQFSTDTPDKNIQYF. CDR3 coding DNA: TGCGCCAGCAGCCAAGAACAGTTTTCGACGGACACCCCGGACAAAAACATTCAGTACTTC.

In its sample, this clone was seen once. The chain uses TRBV27 and TRBJ2-5, with D hard to call. The CDR3 contains 13 residues. The V gene's germline CDR1 is MNHEY and CDR2 SMNVEV (reference sequence). V was pared by 7 bases and J by 4 bases, with 13 bases between. CDR3 coding DNA: TGTGCCAGCAAGGAGTGGCCCCTAGAGACCCAGTACTTC. This codes for CASKEWPLETQYF.

The gene calls are TRBV27 and TRBJ1-6, with D possibly matching TRBD1 (5 bases). The CDR3 length is 14 residues. Per the germline V gene, CDR1 is MNHEY and CDR2 is SMNVEV (reference sequence). Trimming stripped 2 bases from V and 5 bases from J, with 7 bases between. CDR3 region: CASSLPTDNSPLHF. The CDR3 DNA sequence: TGTGCCAGCAGTTTACCGACAGATAATTCACCCCTCCACTTT.

The chain uses TRBV2 and TRBJ1-3; tentatively, D is TRBD1 (6 bases). This CDR3 region has 17 residues. Deletions cut 6 bases from V and 2 bases from J, with 20 bases between. Looked up from germline, CDR1 is SNHLY and CDR2 is FYNNEI. The CDR3 spells CASSGLRGRAAGNTIYF. The CDR3, as DNA: TGTGCCAGCAGCGGCCTCAGGGGCAGAGCGGCTGGAAACACCATATATTTT.

This clone was detected a few times. The CDR3 protein is CASRTGEGQPQHF. CDR3 DNA sequence: TGTGCCAGCAGGACAGGCGAGGGTCAGCCCCAGCATTTT. The chain couples TRBV2 to TRBJ1-5; possible D gene TRBD1, 6 bases. The germline V gene encodes CDR1 SNHLY and CDR2 FYNNEI. CDR3 length: 13 residues. The V gene lost 6 bases and the J gene lost 6 bases, with 12 bases spanning the gap.

CDR3 nucleotide sequence: TGTGCCGGCCGGGCAGGGGACAATCAGCCCCAGCATTTT. Residues: CAGRAGDNQPQHF. The chain carries TRBV10-3 and TRBJ1-5; possible D gene TRBD1, 6 bases. Germline V gene lookup returns CDR1 ENHRY and CDR2 SYGVKD. This CDR3 region has 13 residues. Trimming stripped 11 bases from V and 3 bases from J, with 14 bases between.

This chain links TRBV15 with TRBJ1-1; 8 bases align to TRBD1. Germline values: CDR1 LNHNV, CDR2 YYDKDF (reference sequence). V gave up 6 bases and J gave up 1 base; unmatched junction bases: 7. This CDR3 is built from 15 residues. The chain's CDR3 is CATRRQGLSNTEAFF. For the CDR3, the DNA is TGTGCCACCAGGAGACAGGGGCTATCGAACACTGAAGCTTTCTTT.

V and J are TRBV5-1 and TRBJ1-3, with TRBD1 as a possible D gene (5 bases). V was clipped by 3 bases and J by 0 bases, with 7 bases between them. CDR1 and CDR2 from the germline V gene are SGHRS and YFSETQ. CDR3 length equals 14 residues. The CDR3, as DNA: TGCGCCAGCAGCTCAGGGAGCTCTGGAAACACCATATATTTT. This gives the protein CASSSGSSGNTIYF.

The CDR3 region has the DNA TGTGCCAGCAGCGAGACTAGCGGGGGCTACAATGAGCAGTTCTTC. This sequence encodes CASSETSGGYNEQFF. The V call is TRBV7-9, the J call TRBJ2-1; 12 bases map to TRBD2. V dropped 5 bases and J dropped 3; count of bases not matched to a gene: 2. The CDR3 loop spans 15 amino acids. The germline gives CDR1 SEHNR, CDR2 FQNEAQ (reference sequence).

The rearrangement joins TRBV27 to TRBJ1-4; perhaps TRBD1 as D (5 bases). The CDR3 has 12 amino acids. Trimming took off 8 bases at V and 12 bases at J, with 16 bases between the two ends. Germline V lookup: CDR1 MNHEY, CDR2 SMNVEV (reference sequence). The CDR3 DNA reads as TGTGCCAGCCTTCTAGGGGAGACAGAACTGTTTTTT. Translation: CASLLGETELFF. The full variable domain, with the rest looked up from reference TRBV27 and TRBJ1-4, is EAQVTQNPRYLITVTGKKLTVTCSQNMNHEYMSWYRQDPGLGLRQIYYSMNVEVTDKGDVPEGYKVSRKEKRNFPLILESPSPNQTSLYFCASLLGETELFFGSGTQLSVL.

The chain links TRBV5-6 to TRBJ1-2; weak D call: TRBD1 (6 bases). The CDR3 has 13 amino acids. The germline V gene encodes CDR1 SGHDT and CDR2 YYEEEE. Deletions cut 4 bases from V and 2 bases from J, with 9 bases between. CDR3 in amino acids: CASSPDRNYGYTF. In DNA form, the CDR3 reads TGTGCCAGCAGCCCCGACAGGAACTATGGCTACACCTTC. Full variable domain (missing parts from reference TRBV5-6 and TRBJ1-2): DAGVTQSPTHLIKTRGQQVTLRCSPKSGHDTVSWYQQALGQGPQFIFQYYEEEERQRGNFPDRFSGHQFPNYSSELNVNALLLGDSALYLCASSPDRNYGYTFGSGTRLTVV.

This clone appeared a few times. V usage is TRBV2 and J usage is TRBJ1-6; D perhaps matches TRBD1 (5 bases). The CDR3 has 16 residues. Trimming removed 3 bases from V and 2 bases from J, with 11 bases in between. In germline, CDR1 is SNHLY, CDR2 FYNNEI. The CDR3 DNA sequence: TGTGCCAGCAGTGAGAGGGGTACCCCCTATAATTCACCCCTCCACTTT. This sequence encodes CASSERGTPYNSPLHF.

This clone was detected only once. CDR3 coding DNA: TGCGCCAGCAGCCAAAAAACGGTAGCCAAAAACATTCAGTACTTC. Amino acid sequence: CASSQKTVAKNIQYF. J is TRBJ2-4 and V is TRBV4-1; D gene unclear. This CDR3 spans 15 amino acids. With 2 bases removed from V and 0 bases from J, the gap between germline ends came to 8 bases. The germline V gene has CDR1 MGHRA and CDR2 YSYEKL.

The genes are TRBV7-2 and TRBJ1-5; TRBD1 agrees at 8 bases. Germline assignment: CDR1 SGHTA and CDR2 FQGNSA. V was clipped by 6 bases and J by 3 bases; unmatched bases: 7. This CDR3 has 15 amino acids. Here the CDR3 reads CASSLTQGANQPQHF. CDR3 DNA: TGTGCCAGCAGTTTAACTCAGGGGGCCAATCAGCCCCAGCATTTT.

This sequence joins TRBV2 and TRBJ2-6; no firm D call. Germline lookup yields CDR1 SNHLY and CDR2 FYNNEI. The CDR3 loop spans 14 amino acids. The germline V and J ends were trimmed by 7 bases and 0 bases, with 7 bases remaining between them. In DNA, the CDR3 is TGTGCCAGCACTGGCCGCTCTGGGGCCAACGTCCTGACTTTC. This translates into CASTGRSGANVLTF.